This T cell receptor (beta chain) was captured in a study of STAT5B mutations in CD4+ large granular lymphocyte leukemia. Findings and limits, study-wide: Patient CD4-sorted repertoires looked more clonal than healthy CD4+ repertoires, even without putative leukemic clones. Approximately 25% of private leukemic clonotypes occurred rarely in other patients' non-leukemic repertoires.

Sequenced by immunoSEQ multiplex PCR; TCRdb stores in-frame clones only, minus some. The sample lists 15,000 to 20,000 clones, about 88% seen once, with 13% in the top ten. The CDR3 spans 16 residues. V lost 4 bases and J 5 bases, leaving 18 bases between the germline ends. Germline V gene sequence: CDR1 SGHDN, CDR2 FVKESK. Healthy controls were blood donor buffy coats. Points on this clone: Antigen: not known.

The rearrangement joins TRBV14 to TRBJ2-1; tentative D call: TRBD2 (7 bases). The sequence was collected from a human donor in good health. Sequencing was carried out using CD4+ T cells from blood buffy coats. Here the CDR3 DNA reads TGTGCCAGCAGCCGGTACGGGGGGCGGGTTCACAATGAGCAGTTCTTC. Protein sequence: CASSRYGGRVHNEQFF.